Listed here are 21 T cell receptor beta chains from one sample, sequenced in a study of T cell clones after liver transplantation (dated by TCRdb to about 2019). Library preparation employed the immunoSEQ multiplex PCR assay. The table was pulled from immuneACCESS by TCRdb, which kept in-frame rearrangements only. Such tables lose some clones; where checked, under half of the loss comes from unresolved V genes, and the rest has no known cause. Present in this sample are around 9,300 clones, approximately 72% of which were seen just once. The leading ten clones occupy roughly a fifth of the sample. This material consisted of CD8+ T cells from blood, taken at the roughly 15-month timepoint. The receptors come from a human patient who received a liver transplant. Once a transplant has taken place, some T cells may be donor derived.

This clone has just one count. This rearrangement joins TRBV19 to TRBJ1-1; TRBD1 might be the D (6 bases). The V gene's germline CDR1 is LNHDA and CDR2 SQIVND (reference sequence). This CDR3 has 15 residues. Between the trimmed V and J ends, which lost 3 bases and 3 bases, there was a span of 14 bases. The CDR3 spells CASSIWGGKDTEAFF. DNA of the CDR3: TGTGCCAGTAGTATTTGGGGGGGCAAGGACACTGAAGCTTTCTTT.

The chain is built from TRBV6-1 and TRBJ2-2; TRBD1 agrees at 8 bases. CDR3 length: 18 amino acids. The germline gives CDR1 MNHNS, CDR2 SASEGT. With 2 bases clipped from V and 0 bases from J, the junction kept 8 bases outside the gene matches. The CDR3 region has the DNA TGTGCCAGCAGTGAATTTGGGACAGGACTACCGAACACCGGGGAGCTGTTTTTT. This gives the protein CASSEFGTGLPNTGELFF.

This clone showed up just once. J is TRBJ2-5 and V is TRBV7-9, with TRBD1 matching over 7 bases. Germline V gene sequence: CDR1 SEHNR, CDR2 FQNEAQ (reference sequence). The CDR3 has 14 amino acids. The junction had 4 bases not matched to a gene; V was cut back by 5 bases and J by 1 base. This CDR3 is CASSADRTQETQYF. CDR3 nucleotides: TGTGCCAGCAGCGCGGACAGGACCCAAGAGACCCAGTACTTC. Based on the CDR3 plus reference TRBV7-9 and TRBJ2-5, the full variable domain is DTGVSQNPRHKITKRGQNVTFRCDPISEHNRLYWYRQTLGQGPEFLTYFQNEAQLEKSRLLSDRFSAERPKGSFSTLEIQRTEQGDSAMYLCASSADRTQETQYFGPGTRLLVL.

CDR3 sequence reads: CASSERNNEQFF. CDR3 nucleotide sequence: TGTGCCAGCAGCGAACGGAACAATGAGCAGTTCTTC. This chain uses TRBV9 with TRBJ2-1; D is ambiguous. The CDR3 sequence is 12 residues long. The germline gives CDR1 SGDLS, CDR2 YYNGEE. Trimming took 3 bases from V and 5 from J, leaving 6 bases between them. Combining the CDR3 with reference TRBV9 and TRBJ2-1 gives the whole variable domain DSGVTQTPKHLITATGQRVTLRCSPRSGDLSVYWYQQSLDQGLQFLIQYYNGEERAKGNILERFSAQQFPDLHSELNLSSLELGDSALYFCASSERNNEQFFGPGTRLTVL.

This clone was seen a few times. The V and J genes are TRBV2 and TRBJ2-5, with 11 nucleotides matching TRBD1. The CDR3 loop spans 16 amino acids. Germline loops: CDR1 SNHLY, CDR2 FYNNEI. Losses at the gene ends were 5 bases for V and 4 bases for J; bases not matched to a gene: 9. The CDR3: CASSWTGGASLETQYF. The CDR3 DNA follows: TGTGCCAGCAGTTGGACAGGGGGCGCGTCGTTAGAGACCCAGTACTTC.

The rearrangement links TRBV27 to TRBJ2-1; 11 bases are shared with TRBD2. Germline-derived CDR1 and CDR2 are MNHEY and SMNVEV (reference sequence). CDR3 length equals 14 residues. V dropped 6 bases and J dropped 5; count of bases not matched to a gene: 3. CDR3 nucleotides: TGTGCCAGCAGAACTAGCGGGAGCAACAATGAGCAGTTCTTC. Its translation is CASRTSGSNNEQFF.

This chain uses TRBV29-1 with TRBJ2-2, with unresolved D. CDR3 length: 11 residues. V lost 3 bases and J lost 4, with 3 bases in between. CDR1 SQVTM and CDR2 ANQGSEA come from the germline V gene. Here the CDR3 DNA reads TGCAGCGTTGACCTCACCGGGGAGCTGTTTTTT. Protein sequence: CSVDLTGELFF.

This chain links TRBV27 with TRBJ2-2; 7 bases map to TRBD2. There are 16 residues in the CDR3. Trimming cost V 7 bases and J 5 bases; bases outside gene matches: 13. The germline V gene encodes CDR1 MNHEY and CDR2 SMNVEV (reference sequence). The CDR3 bases are TGTGCCAGCAATATAGCGGGCGGCTCAATTACCGGGGAGCTGTTTTTT. Protein sequence: CASNIAGGSITGELFF.

This chain joins TRBV7-6 and TRBJ1-1; D call uncertain. Per germline, CDR1 SGHVS and CDR2 FNYEAQ. CDR3 length equals 13 residues. V was shortened by 1 base and J by 7 bases, with 10 bases between the two germline ends. This chain's CDR3 is CASSLGTAREAFF. The CDR3 coding sequence is TGTGCCAGCAGCTTAGGGACGGCTCGTGAAGCTTTCTTT.

The chain joins TRBV5-6 to TRBJ2-7, with 9 bases that match TRBD1. The CDR3 is made up of 15 amino acids. The V segment lost 4 bases and the J segment 3 bases; nucleotides outside the gene matches: 8. Germline loops: CDR1 SGHDT, CDR2 YYEEEE. The CDR3, as DNA: TGTGCCAGCAGCCTGGGACAGGGTGGGCGCTACGAGCAGTACGTC. Its translation: CASSLGQGGRYEQYV.

The rearrangement joins TRBV29-1 to TRBJ2-5; 8 bases match TRBD2. This CDR3 has 15 amino acids. CDR1 is SQVTM and CDR2 is ANQGSEA in the germline V gene. V lost 8 bases, J lost 3 bases, and 14 bases stayed unmatched. CDR3 bases: TGCAGCCCCCCAGACGACAATAGCGGGAAAGAGACCCAGTACTTC. Translated: CSPPDDNSGKETQYF.

V usage is TRBV10-2 and J usage is TRBJ1-6, with unresolved D. Trimming removed 0 bases from V and 12 bases from J, with 9 bases in between. The CDR3 has 13 amino acids. Germline V gives CDR1 WSHSY, CDR2 SAAADI. In DNA, the CDR3 is TGCGCCAGCAGTGAGTCGGCGGGTAGACCCCTCCACTTT. Translation gives CASSESAGRPLHF.

The J gene is TRBJ1-6, the V gene TRBV27; 7 bases are a match to TRBD1. The CDR3 contains 16 residues. The germline V gene has CDR1 MNHEY and CDR2 SMNVEV (reference sequence). Trimming at V came to 4 bases and at J to 0 bases, leaving 3 bases not matched to a gene. In nucleotides, the CDR3 is TGTGCCAGCAGTTCACAGGGGAGCTCCTATAATTCACCCCTCCACTTT. Protein: CASSSQGSSYNSPLHF.

The CDR3 sequence is CSVDKGAQDTQYF. The CDR3 nucleotides read TGCAGCGTTGATAAGGGGGCTCAAGATACGCAGTATTTT. V is TRBV29-1 and J is TRBJ2-3; 7 nucleotides match TRBD1. In germline, CDR1 is SQVTM, CDR2 ANQGSEA. Trimming cost V 3 bases and J 5 bases; bases outside gene matches: 5. The CDR3 sequence is 13 residues long.

The chain recombines TRBV2 with TRBJ2-1; D remains ambiguous. Looked up from germline, CDR1 is SNHLY and CDR2 is FYNNEI. Trimming removed 3 bases from V and 10 bases from J, with 7 bases in between. There are 11 residues in the CDR3. CDR3 DNA: TGTGCCAGCAGTGAGACGGCCGAGCAGTTCTTC. Translation gives CASSETAEQFF.

The V and J genes are TRBV15 and TRBJ2-2, with 12 bases identical to TRBD2. The germline CDR1 and CDR2 sequences are LNHNV and YYDKDF (reference sequence). The CDR3 is 16 amino acids. J was trimmed by 5 bases and V by 3 bases; bases with no gene match: 4. DNA of the CDR3: TGTGCCACCAGCAGCCTAGCGGGGGGGCCGACCGGGGAGCTGTTTTTT. This translates into CATSSLAGGPTGELFF.

The chain joins TRBV6-4 to TRBJ2-1; 9 bases line up with TRBD2. V was clipped by 3 bases and J by 5 bases; unmatched bases: 2. The CDR3 runs to 14 residues. CDR1 MRHNA and CDR2 SNTAGT come from the germline V gene. CDR3: CASSERGGHNEQFF. CDR3 DNA sequence: TGTGCCAGCAGTGAGCGGGGGGGCCACAATGAGCAGTTCTTC.

The chain has TRBV9 and TRBJ2-1; 9 nucleotides agree with TRBD2. Germline loops: CDR1 SGDLS, CDR2 YYNGEE. V dropped 0 bases and J dropped 6; count of bases not matched to a gene: 13. There are 18 residues in the CDR3. The CDR3 reads CASSVEGGNSGSGNEQFF. In DNA form, the CDR3 reads TGTGCCAGCAGCGTAGAAGGGGGGAATAGCGGGAGTGGCAATGAGCAGTTCTTC. Full variable domain (outside the CDR3, taken from reference TRBV9 and TRBJ2-1): DSGVTQTPKHLITATGQRVTLRCSPRSGDLSVYWYQQSLDQGLQFLIQYYNGEERAKGNILERFSAQQFPDLHSELNLSSLELGDSALYFCASSVEGGNSGSGNEQFFGPGTRLTVL.

The sample holds a few counts of this clone. This chain joins TRBV14 and TRBJ1-4; D remains unclear. Trimming cost V 0 bases and J 8 bases, with 7 bases left between them. Per the germline V gene, CDR1 is SGHDN and CDR2 is FVKESK. The CDR3 has 13 amino acids. CDR3 region: CASSQDVREKLFF. The CDR3 DNA reads TGTGCCAGCAGCCAAGACGTGCGGGAAAAACTGTTTTTT.

This clone appeared a single time. The rearrangement links TRBV27 to TRBJ2-1; 10 bases line up with TRBD1. The junction had 4 bases not matched to a gene; V was cut back by 4 bases and J by 4 bases. The CDR3 extends over 15 amino acids. Looked up from germline, CDR1 is MNHEY and CDR2 is SMNVEV (reference sequence). The CDR3 DNA follows: TGTGCCAGCAGTTCCGGGACAGGGGTTTACAATGAGCAGTTCTTC. Its translation: CASSSGTGVYNEQFF.

This chain uses TRBV29-1 with TRBJ2-5; the match to TRBD1 covers 8 bases. V lost 6 bases and J lost 3; bases outside the gene matches: 6. The CDR3 is made up of 13 amino acids. CDR1 and CDR2 (germline): SQVTM, ANQGSEA. CDR3 DNA sequence: TGCAGCGTCGACCAGGACAGGGAAGAGACCCAGTACTTC. Its translation: CSVDQDREETQYF.